Below, 9 T cell receptor beta chains from the same sample are listed, as sequenced in a study of T cell changes during pregnancy in multiple sclerosis. Profiling relied on immunoSEQ multiplex PCR, and the TCRdb table lists in-frame clones only, not all of them. Altogether fewer than 45,000 clones are present, 91% being singletons, with the ten largest covering over 0.45%. Specimen: CD4+ T cells from peripheral blood mononuclear cells, collected in the third trimester of pregnancy. Receptors were obtained from a female donor in good health, enrolled as a control in a pregnancy study.

In its sample, this clone was seen once. The chain uses TRBV7-9 and TRBJ2-5; 7 bases are a match to TRBD2. Germline V gives CDR1 SEHNR, CDR2 FQNEAQ (reference sequence). Germline trimming cut 4 bases from V and 5 bases from J; bases unmatched to any gene: 19. CDR3 length: 18 residues. In DNA, the CDR3 is TGTGCCAGCAGCTCAAAAACCGGAGGGGCGGGAGTTGTTGAGACCCAGTACTTC. Amino acid sequence: CASSSKTGGAGVVETQYF.

V and J are TRBV7-9 and TRBJ2-7; TRBD2 matches 13 bases. Unmatched junction bases numbered 5, after V lost 2 bases and J lost 7 bases. The CDR3 loop spans 15 amino acids. Germline assignment: CDR1 SEHNR and CDR2 FQNEAQ (reference sequence). In DNA form, the CDR3 reads TGTGCCAGCAGCTTAACTAGCGGGAGGGCGGGGGAGCAGTACTTC. This encodes CASSLTSGRAGEQYF.

This chain joins TRBV30 and TRBJ1-2; D remains ambiguous. Trimming took 3 bases from V and 8 from J, leaving 16 bases between them. CDR3 length: 13 residues. CDR1 is GTSNPN and CDR2 is SVGIG in the germline V gene (reference sequence). The CDR3 protein is CAWSPKGRGGYTF. For the CDR3, the DNA is TGTGCCTGGAGCCCCAAAGGTCGAGGAGGCTACACCTTC.

This chain uses TRBV6-4 with TRBJ1-1; weak D call: TRBD1 (5 bases). This CDR3 region has 13 residues. V was pared by 6 bases and J by 0 bases, with 8 bases between. CDR1 is MRHNA and CDR2 is SNTAGT in the germline V gene. CDR3 DNA sequence: TGTGCCAGCAGCCTGACAGTGAACACTGAAGCTTTCTTT. The encoded protein is CASSLTVNTEAFF.

The chain joins TRBV11-2 to TRBJ2-7; TRBD1 matches 7 bases. CDR3 length: 14 residues. With V trimmed by 0 bases and J by 4 bases, 3 bases remained unmatched. Looked up from germline, CDR1 is SGHAT and CDR2 is FQNNGV. The CDR3 reads CASSLDGTAYEQYF. The CDR3 nucleotides read TGTGCCAGCAGCTTAGATGGGACAGCTTACGAGCAGTACTTC. The entire variable domain, with the rest obtained from reference TRBV11-2 and TRBJ2-7, is as follows: EAGVAQSPRYKIIEKRQSVAFWCNPISGHATLYWYQQILGQGPKLLIQFQNNGVVDDSQLPKDRFSAERLKGVDSTLKIQPAKLEDSAVYLCASSLDGTAYEQYFGPGTRLTVT.

This clone was seen just once. The rearrangement uses TRBV5-1 and TRBJ1-1; tentatively, D is TRBD1 (6 bases). Trimming removed 4 bases from V and 1 base from J, with 14 bases in between. The germline CDR1 and CDR2 sequences are SGHRS and YFSETQ. The CDR3 is 15 residues long. The CDR3 loop is CASSARGVGNTEAFF. The CDR3 DNA sequence: TGCGCCAGCAGCGCCAGGGGAGTAGGGAACACTGAAGCTTTCTTT.

This chain links TRBV5-1 with TRBJ2-1, with D maybe TRBD2 (7 bases). The CDR3 contains 15 residues. V shed 4 bases and J shed 5 bases, with 16 bases lying between them. Germline CDR1 SGHRS, CDR2 YFSETQ. CDR3 sequence: CASSVGGPPNNEQFF. The DNA of the CDR3 is TGCGCCAGCAGCGTCGGGGGGCCCCCTAACAATGAGCAGTTCTTC.

The chain carries TRBV30 and TRBJ1-1; D possibly corresponds to TRBD1 (5 bases). The CDR3 spans 15 residues. V lost 4 bases and J 0 bases, leaving 15 bases between the germline ends. Per germline, CDR1 GTSNPN and CDR2 SVGIG (reference sequence). CDR3 region: CAWTGRVGMNTEAFF. In DNA, the CDR3 is TGTGCCTGGACGGGCAGGGTGGGAATGAACACTGAAGCTTTCTTT.

The gene calls are TRBV7-3 and TRBJ2-1; 10 nucleotides line up with TRBD2. The CDR3 covers 15 residues. V lost 5 bases and J lost 6; bases outside the gene matches: 7. Germline CDR1 reads SGHTA; CDR2 reads FQGTGA. In DNA, the CDR3 is TGTGCCAGCAGCGCCGGGACTAGCGAGTTCAATGAGCAGTTCTTC. This encodes CASSAGTSEFNEQFF.